This TCR beta chain was profiled in a study of blood T cell repertoires in COVID-19. Background on the study: Acute and convalescent COVID-19 specimens originated in the United States, Italy and Spain. PBMCs, B-cell-depleted T cells, or T cells provided the cDNA or gDNA that made up the material.

Authors' methods: Nucleated cell number was recorded as an estimate derived from reference gene primer amplification. Assay: immunoSEQ multiplex PCR; the TCRdb copy retains only in-frame clones and omits some. V and J calls and clone size come straight from that table; D and trimming were deduced from the DNA. The table records about 230,000 clones, just over 85% of them present only once. There are 15 residues in the CDR3. Germline CDR1 reads MNHNY; CDR2 reads SVGAGI (reference sequence). V gave up 2 bases and J gave up 5 bases, with 15 bases separating them. The TCR was taken from a man in his fifties with COVID-19, enrolled during active disease. V gene TRBV6-6 combines with J gene TRBJ1-2; D might be TRBD1 (6 bases). The source material was peripheral blood. CDR3 sequence (DNA): TGTGCCAGCAGTTACCTGGACAGTAGCCCTTATGGCTACACCTTC. It codes for CASSYLDSSPYGYTF.